Each of the 4 T cell receptor beta chains below was sequenced from the same sample in a study of blood T cell repertoires in COVID-19. TCRdb's copy holds only in-frame clones and misses some; the assay was immunoSEQ multiplex PCR. The data show about 80,000 clones, around 76% seen once. The sequenced sample consisted of peripheral blood. Source of these receptors: a human donor in a cohort sampled during active COVID-19.

CDR3 sequence (DNA): TGTGCCAGCAGCATAGGGGGGAGGGCAATAACTCTTCGGGAAGAGACCCAGTACTTC. Translating it yields CASSIGGRAITLREETQYF. The chain combines TRBV7-2 with TRBJ2-5, with D tentatively TRBD2 (7 bases). The CDR3 extends over 19 amino acids. V was pared by 5 bases and J by 3 bases, with 28 bases between. From germline, CDR1 is SGHTA and CDR2 FQGNSA.

The CDR3 coding sequence is TGTGCCAGCAGCCCTATCACGAGACAGGGCAATGAGCAGTTCTTC. The encoded protein is CASSPITRQGNEQFF. This chain connects TRBV7-6 to TRBJ2-1; 7 bases are a match to TRBD1. J gave up 6 bases and V 5 bases, and 10 bases lay outside the gene matches. The CDR3 length is 15 residues. The V gene's germline CDR1 is SGHVS and CDR2 FNYEAQ.

This clone appeared a few times. The V call is TRBV3-1 (or the pseudogene TRBV3-2), the J call TRBJ2-3; 13 bases line up with TRBD2. Trimming removed 0 bases from V and 6 bases from J; junction bases left unmatched: 6. The CDR3 runs 17 residues. CDR1 and CDR2 (germline): LGHDT, YNNKEL (reference sequence). As DNA, the CDR3 is TGTGCCAGCAGCCAAGACTCGACTAGCGGGGGGACGGATACGCAGTATTTT. Amino acids: CASSQDSTSGGTDTQYF.

The J gene is TRBJ1-4, the V gene TRBV7-9, with D maybe TRBD1 (5 bases). Trimming shortened V by 4 bases and J by 8 bases, and 8 bases separated the two germline ends. This CDR3 is built from 12 residues. CDR1 and CDR2 from the germline V gene are SEHNR and FQNEAQ (reference sequence). CDR3 amino acids: CASSWEGEKLFF. CDR3 in DNA: TGTGCCAGCAGCTGGGAGGGGGAAAAACTGTTTTTT.